These T cell receptor beta chains were read from a single sample in a study of PD-1 blockade in mismatch repair-deficient tumors. Data came from immunoSEQ multiplex PCR; TCRdb stores just in-frame clones and leaves some out. In the table there are roughly 79,000 clones, 70% to 90% of which are singletons. This specimen consisted of peripheral blood, obtained 44 weeks after starting pembrolizumab. These TCRs come from an adult with mismatch repair-deficient cancer. CDR3s leave out the opening cysteine and the closing phenylalanine or tryptophan. Clone size is shown for a subset of rows, as once, few, many or a class of expanded clone.

V gene	clone size	J gene	CDR3 protein
TRBV4-1	.	TRBJ1-2	ASSLDWTGLNYGYT
TRBV6-1	.	TRBJ1-2	ASSRGGAGGYT
TRBV19	.	TRBJ2-7	ASSPLAGDSYEQY
TRBV6-1	.	TRBJ2-7	VSSERSGTSGTHEQY
TRBV18	.	TRBJ1-3	ASSPPGKRSGNTIY
TRBV6-5	.	TRBJ1-5	ASKTGQTSNQPQH
TRBV15	.	TRBJ1-1	ATSRGRNTEAF
TRBV5-6	.	TRBJ2-2	ASSLGRISGGTGELF
TRBV20-1	.	TRBJ1-1	SAGYNTEAF
TRBV7-9	.	TRBJ2-3	ASSFNRETDTQY
TRBV5-5	few	TRBJ2-3	ASSLVRGGTDTQY
TRBV21-1	.	TRBJ1-6	ASSPNSPLH
TRBV11-1	.	TRBJ2-1	ASSPGTSFNEQF
TRBV11-2	.	TRBJ2-1	ASSLERDGHNEQF
TRBV13	.	TRBJ2-7	ASNLGSSYEQY
TRBV18	once	TRBJ2-2	ASSPREGAAVSTGELF
TRBV20-1	.	TRBJ1-5	SVRSQH
TRBV25-1	.	TRBJ1-1	ASRAGTNTEAF
TRBV27	few	TRBJ2-2	ASRVGSTGELF
TRBV27	.	TRBJ2-1	ASSPTGYGRGSYNEQF
TRBV5-3	.	TRBJ2-1	ARSIQKGGSSNEQF
TRBV28	.	TRBJ1-5	ASRRQGAGGSNQPQH
TRBV6-5	.	TRBJ1-1	ASSQDRFSEAF
TRBV5-4	.	TRBJ2-5	ASSGSWQETQY
TRBV5-6	.	TRBJ2-7	ASSLLAGYEQY
TRBV30	few	TRBJ1-1	AWMQLNTEAF